The sequence of this T cell receptor (beta chain) was determined in a study of PD-1 blockade in mismatch repair-deficient tumors. The overall study: Enrolled about 2012-2016, patients had progressing, pretreated mismatch repair-deficient cancers of about a dozen types.

Data came from immunoSEQ multiplex PCR; TCRdb stores just in-frame clones and leaves some out. The sample includes 100,000 to 150,000 clones, around nine tenths of them seen just once. From germline, CDR1 is WSHSY and CDR2 SAAADI. The J segment lost 7 bases and the V segment lost 6 bases, leaving 20 bases of the junction unmatched. The CDR3 loop spans 19 amino acids. The V gene is TRBV10-2, the J gene TRBJ2-1; TRBD2 agrees at 11 bases. The clonotype was recovered from an adult with mismatch repair-deficient cancer. Here the sequenced sample was peripheral blood, taken just under 74 weeks after starting pembrolizumab. CDR3 region: CASRNARGGLAALANEQFF. CDR3 coding DNA: TGCGCCAGCAGGAATGCTCGGGGGGGACTAGCGGCCCTTGCTAATGAGCAGTTCTTC.